This T cell receptor beta chain emerged from a study of blood T cells in healthy people across ages. The CDR3 length is 15 residues. The germline CDR1 and CDR2 sequences are SGHDT and YYEEEE. Then a second PCR, running about 7 to 11 cycles, was carried out with a sample-barcoded 5' primer and a J-beta primer mix. Researchers report that a template-switch adaptor with 12 random nucleotides tagged each cDNA molecule. From the 5' RACE reads, TCRdb called clonotypes with MiXCR, one entry per CDR3 protein. Of approximately 1,700,000 distinct CDR3 sequences in the sample, 30% to 40% are singletons; the top ten hold about 23%. The study's findings and limits: Investigators treated diversity estimates from one million T cells as underestimates. Older individuals had lower TCR beta diversity per million T cells (the decline was roughly linear). Diversity was higher, and naive CD4+ cells more numerous, in long-lived donors than in aged donors.

This clonotype showed up just a few times. Its antigen is undetermined. A much more abundant neighbour one base away suggests this may be a read error. The receptor's source is a human donor in good health. J is TRBJ2-7 and V is TRBV5-6; maybe TRBD1 (6 bases). Sequencing input: blood. CDR3 region: CACSLGLGGLHEQYF. The DNA for the CDR3 is TGTGCCTGCAGCTTAGGGCTTGGGGGCCTCCACGAGCAGTACTTC.